This T cell receptor beta chain was profiled in a study of T-cell memory formation after mild COVID-19. The study's findings and limits: Pre-infection memory held some responding clones, suggesting pre-existing cross-reactive T cells responded.

TCRdb fed the 5' RACE reads into MiXCR, producing one record per CDR3 protein. This sample has about 240,000 distinct CDR3 sequences, with roughly 10% found just once. Details on this clonotype: Its antigen remains unidentified.

The receptor comes from a man younger than 30 who had mild COVID-19 (a few samples of this study predate the infection). Cell type and time point are not known. The source material was PBMCs or a T cell subset sorted from them (not recorded which).

CDR3 amino acids: CASSFAGPESTYEQYF. The CDR3 nucleotides read TGCGCCAGCAGCTTTGCCGGGCCGGAGAGCACCTACGAGCAGTACTTC. V usage is TRBV5-1 and J usage is TRBJ2-7; unclear D gene. Trimming removed 2 bases at V and 2 bases at J, with 17 bases between. The CDR3 contains 16 residues. Germline CDR1 reads SGHRS; CDR2 reads YFSETQ.